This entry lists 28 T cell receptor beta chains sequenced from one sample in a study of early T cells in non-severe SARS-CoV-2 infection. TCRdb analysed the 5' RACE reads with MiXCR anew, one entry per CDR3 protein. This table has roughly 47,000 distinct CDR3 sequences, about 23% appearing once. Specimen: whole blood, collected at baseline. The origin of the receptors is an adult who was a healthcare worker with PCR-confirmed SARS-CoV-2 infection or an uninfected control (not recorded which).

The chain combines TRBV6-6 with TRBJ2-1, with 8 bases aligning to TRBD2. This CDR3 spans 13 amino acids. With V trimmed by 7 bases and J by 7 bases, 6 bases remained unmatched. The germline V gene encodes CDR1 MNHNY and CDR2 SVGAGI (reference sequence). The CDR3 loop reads CASTQLAVNEQFF. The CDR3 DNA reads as TGTGCCAGCACCCAACTAGCGGTGAATGAGCAGTTCTTC.

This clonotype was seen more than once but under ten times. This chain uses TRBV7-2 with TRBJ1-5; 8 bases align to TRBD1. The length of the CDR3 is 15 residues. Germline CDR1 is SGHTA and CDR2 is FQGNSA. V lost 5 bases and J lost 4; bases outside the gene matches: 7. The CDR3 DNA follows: TGTGCCAGCAGCGTATCAGGGGGCCCTAATCAGCCCCAGCATTTT. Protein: CASSVSGGPNQPQHF.

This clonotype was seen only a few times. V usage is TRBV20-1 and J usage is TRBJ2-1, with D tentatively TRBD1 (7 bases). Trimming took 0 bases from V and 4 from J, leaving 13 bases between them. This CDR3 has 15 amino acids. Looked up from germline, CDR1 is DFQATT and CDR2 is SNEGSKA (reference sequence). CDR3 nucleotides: TGCAGTGCTAGAGACCAGGGGGGTCCTTACAATGAGCAGTTCTTC. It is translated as CSARDQGGPYNEQFF.

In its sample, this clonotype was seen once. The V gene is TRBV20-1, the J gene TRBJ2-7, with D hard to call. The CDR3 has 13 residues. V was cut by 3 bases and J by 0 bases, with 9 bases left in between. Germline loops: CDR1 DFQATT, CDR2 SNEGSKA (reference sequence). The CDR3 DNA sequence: TGCAGTGCTAGGGTCTGGGCCTCCTACGAGCAGTACTTC. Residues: CSARVWASYEQYF.

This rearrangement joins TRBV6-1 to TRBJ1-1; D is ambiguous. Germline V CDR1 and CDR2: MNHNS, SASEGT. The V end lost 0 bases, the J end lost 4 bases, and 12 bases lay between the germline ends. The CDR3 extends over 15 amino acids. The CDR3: CASSEAAGWGTEAFF. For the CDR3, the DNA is TGTGCCAGCAGTGAAGCGGCAGGCTGGGGCACTGAAGCTTTCTTT.

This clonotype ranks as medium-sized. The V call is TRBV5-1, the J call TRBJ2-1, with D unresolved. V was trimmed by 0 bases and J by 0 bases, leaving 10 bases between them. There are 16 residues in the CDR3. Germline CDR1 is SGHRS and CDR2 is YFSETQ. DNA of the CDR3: TGCGCCAGCAGCTTGGAACACCTGAGCTCCTACAATGAGCAGTTCTTC. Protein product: CASSLEHLSSYNEQFF.

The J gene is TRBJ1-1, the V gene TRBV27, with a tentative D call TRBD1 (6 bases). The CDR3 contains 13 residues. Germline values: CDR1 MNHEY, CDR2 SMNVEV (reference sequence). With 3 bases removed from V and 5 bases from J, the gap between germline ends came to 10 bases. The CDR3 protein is CASSFQGWTEAFF. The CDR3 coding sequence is TGTGCCAGCAGTTTTCAGGGGTGGACTGAAGCTTTCTTT.

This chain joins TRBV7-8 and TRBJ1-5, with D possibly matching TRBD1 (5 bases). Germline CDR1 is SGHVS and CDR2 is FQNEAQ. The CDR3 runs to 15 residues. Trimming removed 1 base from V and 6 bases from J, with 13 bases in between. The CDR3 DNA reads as TGTGCCAGCAGCTTAGGACGACAGAGTTTTCAGCCCCAGCATTTT. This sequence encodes CASSLGRQSFQPQHF. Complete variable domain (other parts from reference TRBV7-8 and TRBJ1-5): GAGVSQSPRYKVAKRGQDVALRCDPISGHVSLFWYQQALGQGPEFLTYFQNEAQLDKSGLPSDRFFAERPEGSVSTLKIQRTQQEDSAVYLCASSLGRQSFQPQHFGDGTRLSIL.

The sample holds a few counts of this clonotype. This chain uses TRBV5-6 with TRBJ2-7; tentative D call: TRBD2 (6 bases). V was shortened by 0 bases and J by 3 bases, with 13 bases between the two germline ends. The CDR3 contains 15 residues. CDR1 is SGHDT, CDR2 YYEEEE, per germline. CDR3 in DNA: TGTGCCAGCAGCTTGGGGGAGGATTACGGCTACGAGCAGTACTTC. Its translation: CASSLGEDYGYEQYF.

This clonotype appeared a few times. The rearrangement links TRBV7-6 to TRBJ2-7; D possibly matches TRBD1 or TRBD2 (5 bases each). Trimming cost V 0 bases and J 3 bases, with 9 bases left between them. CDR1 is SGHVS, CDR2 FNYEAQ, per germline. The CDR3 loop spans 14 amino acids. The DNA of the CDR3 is TGTGCCAGCAGCTTAGCGGGGGAGATCTACGAGCAGTACTTC. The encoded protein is CASSLAGEIYEQYF.

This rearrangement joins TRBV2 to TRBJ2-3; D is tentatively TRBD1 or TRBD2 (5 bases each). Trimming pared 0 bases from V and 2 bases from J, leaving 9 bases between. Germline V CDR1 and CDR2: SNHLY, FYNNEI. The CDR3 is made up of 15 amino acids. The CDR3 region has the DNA TGTGCCAGCAGTGAAGCTGGGGGTCCCACAGATACGCAGTATTTT. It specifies CASSEAGGPTDTQYF.

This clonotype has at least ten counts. This CDR3 is CASSFLDNYGYTF. The CDR3 DNA reads TGTGCCAGCAGCTTTCTTGATAACTATGGCTACACCTTC. The chain recombines TRBV7-6 with TRBJ1-2; D uncertain. V was cut by 3 bases and J by 1 base, with 6 bases left in between. Germline CDR1 and CDR2: SGHVS and FNYEAQ. The CDR3 is 13 amino acids.

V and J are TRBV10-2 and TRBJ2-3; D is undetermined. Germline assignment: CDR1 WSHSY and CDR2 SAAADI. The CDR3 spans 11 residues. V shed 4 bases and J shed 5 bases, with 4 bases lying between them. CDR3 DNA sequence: TGCGCCAGCAGTGTGATAGATACGCAGTATTTT. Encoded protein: CASSVIDTQYF.

CDR3 in DNA: TGTGCCAGCAGCCCCAGCGGGACCGCCGAGCAGTACTTC. It yields the protein CASSPSGTAEQYF. This chain connects TRBV9 to TRBJ2-7; 7 bases agree with TRBD2. After removal of 4 bases from V and 6 bases from J, the junction contained 7 bases not matched to a gene. CDR3 size: 13 residues. Per the germline V gene, CDR1 is SGDLS and CDR2 is YYNGEE.

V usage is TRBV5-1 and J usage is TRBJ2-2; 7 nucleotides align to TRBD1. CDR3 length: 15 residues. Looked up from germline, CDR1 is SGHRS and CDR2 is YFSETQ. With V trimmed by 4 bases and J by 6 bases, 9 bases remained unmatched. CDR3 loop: CASSPLTGMAGELFF. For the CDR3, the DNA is TGCGCCAGCAGCCCACTGACAGGGATGGCCGGGGAGCTGTTTTTT.

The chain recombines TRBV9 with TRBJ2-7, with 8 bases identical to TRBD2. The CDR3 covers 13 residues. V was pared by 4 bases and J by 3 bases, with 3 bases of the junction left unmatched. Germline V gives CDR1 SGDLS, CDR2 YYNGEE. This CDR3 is CASSPGGSYEQYF. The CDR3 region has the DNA TGTGCCAGCAGCCCGGGGGGGAGCTACGAGCAGTACTTC. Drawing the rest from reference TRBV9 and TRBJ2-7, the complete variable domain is DSGVTQTPKHLITATGQRVTLRCSPRSGDLSVYWYQQSLDQGLQFLIQYYNGEERAKGNILERFSAQQFPDLHSELNLSSLELGDSALYFCASSPGGSYEQYFGPGTRLTVT.

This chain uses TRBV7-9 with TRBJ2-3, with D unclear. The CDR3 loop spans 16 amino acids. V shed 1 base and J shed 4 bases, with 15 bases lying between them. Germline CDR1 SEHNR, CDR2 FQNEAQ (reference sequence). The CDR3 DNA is TGTGCCAGCAGCTTAGGATGGTCTCGCGAGGCAGATACGCAGTATTTT. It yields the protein CASSLGWSREADTQYF.

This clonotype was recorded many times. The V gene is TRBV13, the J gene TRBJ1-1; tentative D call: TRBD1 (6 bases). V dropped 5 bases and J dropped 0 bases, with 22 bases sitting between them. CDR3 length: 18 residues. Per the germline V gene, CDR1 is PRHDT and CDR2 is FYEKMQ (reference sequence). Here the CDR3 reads CASSLVGTDSSMNTEAFF. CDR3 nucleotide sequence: TGTGCCAGCAGCCTTGTGGGGACGGACAGTTCCATGAACACTGAAGCTTTCTTT. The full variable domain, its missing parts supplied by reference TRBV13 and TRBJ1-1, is AAGVIQSPRHLIKEKRETATLKCYPIPRHDTVYWYQQGPGQDPQFLISFYEKMQSDKGSIPDRFSAQQFSDYHSELNMSSLELGDSALYFCASSLVGTDSSMNTEAFFGQGTRLTVV.

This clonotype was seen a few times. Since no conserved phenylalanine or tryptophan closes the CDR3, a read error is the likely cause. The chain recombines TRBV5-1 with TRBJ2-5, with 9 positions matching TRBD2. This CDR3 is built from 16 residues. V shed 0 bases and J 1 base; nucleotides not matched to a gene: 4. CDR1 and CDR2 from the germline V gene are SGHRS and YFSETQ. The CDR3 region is CASSLAVSGGQETQYL. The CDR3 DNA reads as TGCGCCAGCAGCTTGGCGGTTAGCGGGGGCCAAGAGACCCAGTACCTC.

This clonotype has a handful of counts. CDR3 in DNA: TGCGCCAGCAGCCCCCGACAGGGGGGAAACGAGCAGTACTTC. Protein product: CASSPRQGGNEQYF. The rearrangement joins TRBV5-1 to TRBJ2-7; TRBD1 matches 9 bases. CDR1 is SGHRS, CDR2 YFSETQ, per germline. CDR3 length: 14 amino acids. The ends lost 4 bases at V and 5 bases at J; junction bases unmatched: 7.

CDR3 loop: CAISDGQGSEQFF. The CDR3 coding sequence is TGTGCCATCAGCGATGGACAGGGAAGTGAGCAGTTCTTC. The chain couples TRBV10-3 to TRBJ2-1; 8 bases match TRBD1. The CDR3 contains 13 residues. Germline V CDR1 and CDR2: ENHRY, SYGVKD. The V gene end was trimmed by 6 bases and the J gene end by 9 bases; junction bases not matched to a gene: 7.

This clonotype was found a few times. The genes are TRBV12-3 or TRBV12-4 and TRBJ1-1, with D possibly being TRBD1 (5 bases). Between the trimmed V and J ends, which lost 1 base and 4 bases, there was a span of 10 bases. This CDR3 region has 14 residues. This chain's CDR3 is CASSLGIGGTEAFF. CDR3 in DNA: TGTGCCAGCAGTTTAGGGATTGGGGGCACTGAAGCTTTCTTT.

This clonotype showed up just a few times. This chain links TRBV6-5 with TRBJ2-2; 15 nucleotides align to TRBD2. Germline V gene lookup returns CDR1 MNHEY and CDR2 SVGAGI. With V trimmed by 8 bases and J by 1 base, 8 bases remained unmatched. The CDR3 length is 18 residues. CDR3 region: CASEPGLAGGLNTGELFF. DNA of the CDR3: TGTGCCAGCGAACCGGGACTAGCGGGGGGACTGAACACCGGGGAGCTGTTTTTT.

Here the CDR3 DNA reads TGCGCCAGCAGCTTGGAATCGGGGGCGCCCCCGGATACGCAGTATTTT. Translating it yields CASSLESGAPPDTQYF. V gene TRBV5-1 combines with J gene TRBJ2-3; the D call may be TRBD1 or TRBD2 (6 bases each). V shed 0 bases and J shed 6 bases, with 17 bases lying between them. From germline, CDR1 is SGHRS and CDR2 YFSETQ. This CDR3 comprises 16 residues.

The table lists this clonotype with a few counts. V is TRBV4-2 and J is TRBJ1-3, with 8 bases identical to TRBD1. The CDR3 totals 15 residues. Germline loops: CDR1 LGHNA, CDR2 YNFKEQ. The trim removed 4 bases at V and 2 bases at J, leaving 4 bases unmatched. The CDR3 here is CASSLEDRAGNTIYF. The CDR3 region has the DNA TGTGCCAGCAGCCTCGAGGACAGGGCTGGAAACACCATATATTTT.

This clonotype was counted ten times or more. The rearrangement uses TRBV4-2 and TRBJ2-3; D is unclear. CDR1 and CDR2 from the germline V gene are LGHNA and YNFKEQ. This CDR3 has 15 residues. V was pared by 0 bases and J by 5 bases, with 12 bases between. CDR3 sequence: CASSQEERAQDTQYF. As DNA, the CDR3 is TGTGCCAGCAGCCAAGAAGAAAGGGCCCAAGATACGCAGTATTTT.

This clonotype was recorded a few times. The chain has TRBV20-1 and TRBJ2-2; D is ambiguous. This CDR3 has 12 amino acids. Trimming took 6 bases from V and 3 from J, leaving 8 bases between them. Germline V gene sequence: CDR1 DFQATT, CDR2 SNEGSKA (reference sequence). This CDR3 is CSAGTYTGELFF. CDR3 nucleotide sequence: TGCAGTGCCGGAACATACACCGGGGAGCTGTTTTTT.

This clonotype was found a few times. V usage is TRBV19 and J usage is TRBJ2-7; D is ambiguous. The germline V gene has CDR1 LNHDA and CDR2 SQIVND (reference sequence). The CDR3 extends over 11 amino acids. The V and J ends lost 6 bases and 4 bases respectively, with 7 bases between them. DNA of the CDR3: TGTGCCAGTAGCGAGAGGTACGAGCAGTACTTC. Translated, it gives CASSERYEQYF.